This T cell receptor (beta chain) derives from a study of T cells in Graves' hyperthyroidism and ophthalmopathy. Amplified TCR beta CDR3 regions came from RNA transcripts. The HTBI primer set drove a first-round RT-PCR of the TCR CDR3. TCRdb re-derived calls from the multiplex PCR reads in MiXCR, one entry per CDR3 protein. Found here are fewer than 400,000 distinct CDR3 sequences, around 16% of them singletons; the top ten hold approximately 33%. If no ophthalmopathy progression occurred within 18 months, Graves' hyperthyroidism was stable. Uncontrolled infection, other autoimmune disease, pregnancy or lactation excluded patients. Germline lookup yields CDR1 MGHDK and CDR2 SYGVNS. The CDR3 has 16 amino acids. V shed 2 bases, J shed 3 bases, and the junction held 8 bases outside the gene matches.

The source material was blood. The receptor's source is a man aged 25 to 40 with Graves' hyperthyroidism. The chain couples TRBV25-1 to TRBJ2-7; TRBD2 agrees at 9 bases. CDR3 nucleotide sequence: TGTGCCAGCAGTGAAGGGGGCGGGAGGGCCAACTACGAGCAGTACTTC. This encodes CASSEGGGRANYEQYF.